This T cell receptor beta chain came from a study of OX40 agonist ivuxolimab in advanced cancers. Across the whole study: Patients undergoing dose escalation presented with hepatocellular carcinoma, melanoma, renal cell or head and neck cancer. Study-level results: In a subset of nonresponders, normalized T-cell clonal expansion was also low. Antigen specificity of clonally expanded peripheral T cells was not established. At doses 0.1 to 3.0 mg/kg, CD4+ and CD8+ clones expanded.

TCRdb keeps only in-frame clones here, not all; method: immunoSEQ multiplex PCR. The data show 70,000 to 80,000 clones, around 91% seen once. As regards this clone: Its specificity is unknown.

The sample here was CD4+ or CD8+ T cells sorted from blood, taken in a trial of the OX40 agonist ivuxolimab. The sequence was collected from an adult with an advanced solid tumor such as melanoma, head and neck, liver or kidney cancer.

DNA of the CDR3: TGTGCCAGCAGCCCTGGACAAAATAGCAATCAGCCCCAGCATTTT. It is translated as CASSPGQNSNQPQHF. The chain employs TRBV7-9 and TRBJ1-5; maybe TRBD1 (5 bases). The CDR3 extends over 15 amino acids. The ends were cut back, 5 bases at V and 0 bases at J, with 11 bases in the middle. Germline assignment: CDR1 SEHNR and CDR2 FQNEAQ (reference sequence).